These 31 T cell receptor beta chains originate from one sample sequenced in a study of beta chain features in type 1 diabetes. These receptors' antigens are unknown. Expressed TCRB transcripts were sequenced after all isolated RNA was converted to cDNA. Generated by immunoSEQ multiplex PCR, the TCRdb table keeps only in-frame clones and is missing some. The sample yields 500,000 to 850,000 clones, over 13% seen once. Study-wide points: Shortening that was moderate but significant affected the TCRB CDR3s of Type 1 diabetes patients in all four CD4+ subsets.

The sample taken for sequencing was naive CD4+ T cells from blood. These receptors were collected from a young man with type 1 diabetes.

V usage is TRBV5-1 and J usage is TRBJ2-3; 10 bases fit TRBD2. The CDR3 spans 15 residues. The junction had 8 bases not matched to a gene; V was cut back by 4 bases and J by 6 bases. The V gene's germline CDR1 is SGHRS and CDR2 YFSETQ. The CDR3 loop is CASSVIAGGQDTQYF. The CDR3 bases are TGCGCCAGCAGCGTTATAGCGGGGGGCCAGGATACGCAGTATTTT.

As to this clone: This sample includes further DNA sequences coding for the same CDR3. The V gene is TRBV7-9, the J gene TRBJ1-5; TRBD1 aligns across 7 bases. The CDR3 has 13 residues. Trimming at V came to 3 bases and at J to 5 bases, leaving 1 base not matched to a gene. CDR1 SEHNR and CDR2 FQNEAQ come from the germline V gene (reference sequence). CDR3 residues: CASSFQGDQPQHF. The CDR3 region has the DNA TGTGCCAGCAGCTTTCAGGGGGATCAGCCCCAGCATTTT.

The gene calls are TRBV19 and TRBJ1-4; a possible D gene is TRBD1 (5 bases). The germline V and J ends were trimmed by 7 bases and 4 bases, with 16 bases remaining between them. The length of the CDR3 is 15 residues. The germline V gene has CDR1 LNHDA and CDR2 SQIVND (reference sequence). The chain's CDR3 is CASKGPSERNEKLFF. The CDR3 DNA is TGTGCCAGTAAGGGGCCCTCAGAGCGTAATGAAAAACTGTTTTTT.

The CDR3: CSVYLTGGGGNQPQHF. CDR3 in DNA: TGCAGCGTTTACCTAACAGGGGGAGGCGGCAATCAGCCCCAGCATTTT. The V gene is TRBV29-1, the J gene TRBJ1-5, with TRBD1 matching over 8 bases. The CDR3 contains 16 residues. Trimming took 5 bases from V and 2 from J; bases not matched to a gene: 11. Germline CDR1 reads SQVTM; CDR2 reads ANQGSEA. Full variable domain (outside the CDR3, taken from reference TRBV29-1 and TRBJ1-5): SAVISQKPSRDICQRGTSLTIQCQVDSQVTMMFWYRQQPGQSLTLIATANQGSEATYESGFVIDKFPISRPNLTFSTLTVSNMSPEDSSIYLCSVYLTGGGGNQPQHFGDGTRLSIL.

This clone has only a few counts. This chain connects TRBV12-5 to TRBJ2-7, with 12 bases fitting TRBD1. The CDR3 has 13 residues. Germline CDR1 is LGHNT and CDR2 is FRNRAP. The V gene end was trimmed by 6 bases and the J gene end by 6 bases; junction bases not matched to a gene: 3. In DNA form, the CDR3 reads TGTGCTAGTGGACCGGGACAGGGGGCCGAGCAGTACTTC. Protein product: CASGPGQGAEQYF. Drawing the rest from reference TRBV12-5 and TRBJ2-7, the complete variable domain is DARVTQTPRHKVTEMGQEVTMRCQPILGHNTVFWYRQTMMQGLELLAYFRNRAPLDDSGMPKDRFSAEMPDATLATLKIQPSEPRDSAVYFCASGPGQGAEQYFGPGTRLTVT.

The sample holds a few counts of this clone. The rearrangement joins TRBV7-9 to TRBJ1-6; D gene unclear. V dropped 5 bases and J dropped 5 bases, with 13 bases sitting between them. The germline CDR1 and CDR2 sequences are SEHNR and FQNEAQ (reference sequence). This CDR3 comprises 15 residues. CDR3 DNA: TGTGCCAGCAGCCTTATGGCAGCGGATAATTCACCCCTCCACTTT. Amino acids: CASSLMAADNSPLHF. Full variable domain (missing parts from reference TRBV7-9 and TRBJ1-6): DTGVSQNPRHKITKRGQNVTFRCDPISEHNRLYWYRQTLGQGPEFLTYFQNEAQLEKSRLLSDRFSAERPKGSFSTLEIQRTEQGDSAMYLCASSLMAADNSPLHFGNGTRLTVT.

This clone was counted between two and nine times. The CDR3 region is CASSQYQGANTEAFF. The CDR3 DNA reads as TGTGCCAGCAGCCAATATCAGGGGGCGAACACTGAAGCTTTCTTT. V and J are TRBV14 and TRBJ1-1; 8 positions agree with TRBD1. V was clipped by 2 bases and J by 1 base; unmatched bases: 3. The CDR3 is made up of 15 amino acids. Germline-derived CDR1 and CDR2 are SGHDN and FVKESK.

This clone was found a few times. CDR3 bases: TGTGCCAGCAGCTCTCTCGGGAGGGGGAGTCCCACAGATACGCAGTATTTT. Translating gives CASSSLGRGSPTDTQYF. The chain couples TRBV11-2 to TRBJ2-3; 8 nucleotides match TRBD2. The CDR3 has 17 amino acids. CDR1 is SGHAT and CDR2 is FQNNGV in the germline V gene. The V segment lost 4 bases and the J segment 2 bases; nucleotides outside the gene matches: 11.

Here the CDR3 reads CASSLHRETGELFF. Here the CDR3 DNA reads TGTGCCAGCAGCTTACACAGAGAGACCGGGGAGCTGTTTTTT. The gene calls are TRBV7-9 and TRBJ2-2; no definite D call. V was shortened by 2 bases and J by 5 bases, with 9 bases between the two germline ends. The CDR3 consists of 14 residues. Germline CDR1 reads SEHNR; CDR2 reads FQNEAQ (reference sequence).

The chain has TRBV18 and TRBJ2-7; TRBD1 or TRBD2 may be the D gene (5 bases each). The V gene lost 5 bases and the J gene lost 0 bases, with 8 bases spanning the gap. Germline V gives CDR1 KGHSH, CDR2 LQKENI. The CDR3 loop spans 13 amino acids. The CDR3 DNA sequence: TGTGCCAGCTCAGCCGGGGCCTCCTACGAGCAGTACTTC. It yields the protein CASSAGASYEQYF. The variable domain in full, with the rest retrieved from reference TRBV18 and TRBJ2-7, is NAGVMQNPRHLVRRRGQEARLRCSPMKGHSHVYWYRQLPEEGLKFMVYLQKENIIDESGMPKERFSAEFPKEGPSILRIQQVVRGDSAAYFCASSAGASYEQYFGPGTRLTVT.

This clone has a handful of counts. Other nucleotide sequences in the sample specify the same CDR3. This chain joins TRBV2 and TRBJ1-2; D remains ambiguous. This CDR3 has 10 amino acids. With 1 base removed from V and 7 bases from J, the gap between germline ends came to 1 base. Germline CDR1 SNHLY, CDR2 FYNNEI. CDR3 nucleotides: TGTGCCAGCAGTGAAGGTGGCTACACCTTC. This gives the protein CASSEGGYTF.

The gene calls are TRBV6-5 and TRBJ1-1; no clear D gene. The CDR3 has 12 amino acids. Germline loops: CDR1 MNHEY, CDR2 SVGAGI. Trimming left V 0 bases short and J 7 bases short, with 6 bases between. The CDR3 sequence is CASSYSVGEAFF. CDR3 sequence (DNA): TGTGCCAGCAGTTACTCAGTGGGTGAAGCTTTCTTT.

The rearrangement uses TRBV23-1 and TRBJ2-5; 7 bases are shared with TRBD1. TRBV23-1 qualifies as an ORF whose function is uncertain. The junction had 8 bases not matched to a gene; V was cut back by 4 bases and J by 3 bases. The CDR3 loop spans 15 amino acids. Here the CDR3 DNA reads TGCGCCAGCAGTCGATGGGGACAGAGCAAAGAGACCCAGTACTTC. Translation: CASSRWGQSKETQYF.

Here the CDR3 reads CAWTRTGINQPQHF. The DNA of the CDR3 is TGTGCCTGGACTCGGACAGGGATTAATCAGCCCCAGCATTTT. This chain joins TRBV30 and TRBJ1-5; TRBD1 matches at 8 bases. With V trimmed by 4 bases and J by 4 bases, 6 bases remained unmatched. Germline CDR1 GTSNPN, CDR2 SVGIG (reference sequence). This CDR3 contains 14 residues.

V and J are TRBV9 and TRBJ2-7; D is uncertain. The germline gives CDR1 SGDLS, CDR2 YYNGEE. The CDR3 totals 14 residues. The V gene lost 3 bases and the J gene lost 0 bases, with 10 bases spanning the gap. The CDR3 region is CASSEDSHSYEQYF. CDR3 nucleotide sequence: TGTGCCAGCAGCGAGGATAGTCACTCCTACGAGCAGTACTTC.

V usage is TRBV29-1 and J usage is TRBJ2-1; D uncertain. Germline values: CDR1 SQVTM, CDR2 ANQGSEA. This CDR3 region has 12 residues. Trimming left V 3 bases short and J 2 bases short, with 5 bases between. The CDR3 region is CSVERTYNEQFF. DNA for the CDR3: TGCAGCGTTGAGCGGACCTACAATGAGCAGTTCTTC.

This clone was detected only a few times. V usage is TRBV6-1 and J usage is TRBJ1-5; 7 positions agree with TRBD1. V shed 5 bases, J shed 5 bases, and the junction held 6 bases outside the gene matches. This CDR3 is built from 14 residues. The germline CDR1 and CDR2 sequences are MNHNS and SASEGT. As DNA, the CDR3 is TGTGCCAGCAGTACCTTAACAGGGGATCAGCCCCAGCATTTT. Its protein product is CASSTLTGDQPQHF.

This chain links TRBV2 with TRBJ2-5, with 9 bases fitting TRBD2. In germline, CDR1 is SNHLY, CDR2 FYNNEI. V gave up 6 bases and J gave up 3 bases; unmatched junction bases: 8. CDR3 size: 15 residues. The CDR3 nucleotides read TGTGCCAGCAGACGGAGACTAGCGGATGAAGAGACCCAGTACTTC. It translates to CASRRRLADEETQYF.

The rearrangement joins TRBV6-6 to TRBJ2-3, with D possibly TRBD1 on 6 matching bases. V shed 2 bases and J shed 0 bases, with 9 bases lying between them. The CDR3 is 15 amino acids. Germline V gene data show CDR1 as MNHNY and CDR2 as SVGAGI (reference sequence). CDR3 protein: CASSYQDSSTDTQYF. CDR3 bases: TGTGCCAGCAGTTACCAGGACAGTAGCACAGATACGCAGTATTTT.

The chain uses TRBV7-2 and TRBJ1-2; TRBD1 matches 7 bases. Germline V gene sequence: CDR1 SGHTA, CDR2 FQGNSA. V lost 1 base, J lost 7 bases, and 6 bases stayed unmatched. The CDR3 contains 14 residues. In DNA form, the CDR3 reads TGTGCCAGCAGCTTAGGAGGGGGCGGCGTTGGCTACACCTTC. Its protein product is CASSLGGGGVGYTF.

The gene calls are TRBV7-9 and TRBJ1-2, with D maybe TRBD1 (5 bases). The CDR3 is 13 residues long. CDR1 and CDR2 from the germline V gene are SEHNR and FQNEAQ (reference sequence). Trimming cost V 3 bases and J 4 bases, with 9 bases left between them. The CDR3 loop reads CASSFGDGYGYTF. CDR3 nucleotide sequence: TGTGCCAGCAGCTTTGGGGACGGCTATGGCTACACCTTC.

This clone was seen a few times. V and J are TRBV9 and TRBJ1-2; tentative D call: TRBD1 (5 bases). The germline gives CDR1 SGDLS, CDR2 YYNGEE. The V gene lost 0 bases and the J gene lost 8 bases, with 14 bases spanning the gap. The CDR3 totals 14 residues. The CDR3: CASSVVAGPEGYTF. CDR3 DNA: TGTGCCAGCAGCGTAGTGGCAGGGCCAGAGGGCTACACCTTC. The variable domain in full, completed from reference TRBV9 and TRBJ1-2, reads DSGVTQTPKHLITATGQRVTLRCSPRSGDLSVYWYQQSLDQGLQFLIQYYNGEERAKGNILERFSAQQFPDLHSELNLSSLELGDSALYFCASSVVAGPEGYTFGSGTRLTVV.

There are a few counts of this clone. The CDR3 protein is CASSQDGVGEWGQYNGYTF. CDR3 in DNA: TGTGCCAGCAGCCAAGATGGGGTCGGGGAGTGGGGACAATATAATGGCTACACCTTC. The chain carries TRBV4-2 and TRBJ1-2, with D perhaps matching TRBD1 (6 bases). The CDR3 spans 19 residues. Trimming took 0 bases from V and 6 from J, leaving 26 bases between them. Germline CDR1 and CDR2: LGHNA and YNFKEQ.

This clone occurred a few times. V is TRBV29-1 and J is TRBJ1-5; tentative D call: TRBD1 (5 bases). CDR1 is SQVTM and CDR2 is ANQGSEA in the germline V gene. V lost 6 bases and J 0 bases, leaving 9 bases between the germline ends. This CDR3 has 13 residues. The CDR3 region is CSVQGYSNQPQHF. The CDR3 coding sequence is TGCAGCGTGCAGGGTTATAGCAATCAGCCCCAGCATTTT.

The rearrangement joins TRBV2 to TRBJ1-1, with D tentatively TRBD1 (6 bases). The V end lost 7 bases, the J end lost 2 bases, and 14 bases lay between the germline ends. The CDR3 covers 14 residues. Germline V CDR1 and CDR2: SNHLY, FYNNEI. The CDR3 bases are TGTGCCAGCACTCAGACAGGAATCAACACTGAAGCTTTCTTT. It encodes CASTQTGINTEAFF. Based on the CDR3 plus reference TRBV2 and TRBJ1-1, the full variable domain is EPEVTQTPSHQVTQMGQEVILRCVPISNHLYFYWYRQILGQKVEFLVSFYNNEISEKSEIFDDQFSVERPDGSNFTLKIRSTKLEDSAMYFCASTQTGINTEAFFGQGTRLTVV.

This clone was detected only a few times. The sample carries other DNA sequences with the same CDR3. This chain connects TRBV6-5 to TRBJ2-3; TRBD1 agrees at 7 bases. This CDR3 contains 15 residues. The J segment lost 1 base and the V segment lost 0 bases, leaving 1 base of the junction unmatched. Germline V gene data show CDR1 as MNHEY and CDR2 as SVGAGI. Here the CDR3 DNA reads TGTGCCAGCAGTTACTCTGACAGGGGCACAGATACGCAGTATTTT. Encoded protein: CASSYSDRGTDTQYF.

The chain uses TRBV4-2 and TRBJ2-1, with TRBD1 as a possible D gene (5 bases). Trimming removed 0 bases from V and 7 bases from J, with 13 bases in between. Germline V gene data show CDR1 as LGHNA and CDR2 as YNFKEQ. There are 15 residues in the CDR3. The CDR3 coding sequence is TGTGCCAGCAGCCAAGATTATCGGACATGGAATGAGCAGTTCTTC. Encoded protein: CASSQDYRTWNEQFF.

In its sample, this clone was seen once. The chain recombines TRBV7-9 with TRBJ2-7; TRBD1 or TRBD2 may be the D gene (5 bases each). Germline-derived CDR1 and CDR2 are SEHNR and FQNEAQ (reference sequence). This CDR3 has 14 residues. With 5 bases removed from V and 3 bases from J, the gap between germline ends came to 14 bases. CDR3 region: CASSLRDGYYEQYF. DNA for the CDR3: TGTGCCAGCAGCCTCCGGGACGGATACTACGAGCAGTACTTC.

CDR3 sequence reads: CASSEREGVTQYF. The CDR3 coding sequence is TGTGCCAGCAGCGAGCGGGAGGGGGTGACCCAGTACTTC. The chain combines TRBV11-2 with TRBJ2-5; 10 positions agree with TRBD2. Looked up from germline, CDR1 is SGHAT and CDR2 is FQNNGV. With 5 bases clipped from V and 7 bases from J, the junction kept 4 bases outside the gene matches. This CDR3 is built from 13 residues. Full variable domain (rest looked up from reference TRBV11-2 and TRBJ2-5): EAGVAQSPRYKIIEKRQSVAFWCNPISGHATLYWYQQILGQGPKLLIQFQNNGVVDDSQLPKDRFSAERLKGVDSTLKIQPAKLEDSAVYLCASSEREGVTQYFGPGTRLLVL.

This clone was seen a few times. One end of the junction does not line up with germline, which may come from a read error. The J gene is TRBJ1-2, the V gene TRBV2; 8 bases line up with TRBD1. CDR1 is SNHLY, CDR2 FYNNEI, per germline. The CDR3 runs to 11 residues. CDR3 sequence reads: CASSETGTGSF. The CDR3 DNA reads TGTGCCAGCAGTGAAACGGGGACAGGAAGCTTC.

The chain employs TRBV7-9 and TRBJ1-1; 7 bases map to TRBD1. J was trimmed by 2 bases and V by 4 bases; bases with no gene match: 4. The CDR3 spans 14 residues. CDR1 is SEHNR and CDR2 is FQNEAQ in the germline V gene (reference sequence). As DNA, the CDR3 is TGTGCCAGCAGCTCCGGGACAGACAACACTGAAGCTTTCTTT. Protein product: CASSSGTDNTEAFF.